A single sample gave rise to the 9 T cell receptor beta chains below, sequenced in a study of read filtering for tumor transcriptome and immune sequencing. From around 440 ng of RNA, a library with molecular barcoded alpha/delta and beta/gamma adaptors was made. TCRdb ran MiXCR on the reads and lists one entry per CDR3 protein. The profile shows around 38,000 distinct CDR3 sequences, approximately 14% of them singletons. The sequencing input was a population of CD138-negative cells sorted from bone marrow. The receptors originated from a donor at least 40 years old with multiple myeloma.

The gene calls are TRBV29-1 and TRBJ2-3; the D gene is possibly TRBD1 (6 bases). The CDR3 has 13 amino acids. The ends were cut back, 4 bases at V and 8 bases at J, with 16 bases in the middle. The germline gives CDR1 SQVTM, CDR2 ANQGSEA. The CDR3 DNA is TGCAGCGTTGTGAGACAGGTGGAATCTACGCAGTATTTT. Protein: CSVVRQVESTQYF.

By proportion, this clonotype is medium-sized. The rearrangement joins TRBV25-1 to TRBJ2-1; 12 nucleotides line up with TRBD1. There are 17 residues in the CDR3. Trimming cost V 6 bases and J 8 bases; bases outside gene matches: 14. Germline CDR1 reads MGHDK; CDR2 reads SYGVNS. The CDR3 is CASSRNPGTGGGDEQFF. The CDR3 coding sequence is TGTGCCAGCAGCAGGAATCCGGGGACAGGGGGCGGGGATGAGCAGTTCTTC.

This clonotype appeared many times. The rearrangement uses TRBV2 and TRBJ2-7; D is unresolved. The CDR3 has 13 residues. Germline-derived CDR1 and CDR2 are SNHLY and FYNNEI. Deletions cut 4 bases from V and 2 bases from J, with 9 bases between. The CDR3 coding sequence is TGTGCCAGCAGTGGAGACTTGGCCTACGAGCAGTACTTC. This encodes CASSGDLAYEQYF.

There are many counts of this clonotype. The CDR3 nucleotides are TGCGCCAGCAGGGAAACCGGGATGCCCTTAAACACTGAAGCTTTCTTT. This gives the protein CASRETGMPLNTEAFF. V is TRBV5-1 and J is TRBJ1-1; unclear D gene. The V end lost 5 bases, the J end lost 2 bases, and 19 bases lay between the germline ends. The germline V gene encodes CDR1 SGHRS and CDR2 YFSETQ. This CDR3 contains 16 residues. The complete variable domain, with remaining parts taken from reference TRBV5-1 and TRBJ1-1, reads KAGVTQTPRYLIKTRGQQVTLSCSPISGHRSVSWYQQTPGQGLQFLFEYFSETQRNKGNFPGRFSGRQFSNSRSEMNVSTLELGDSALYLCASRETGMPLNTEAFFGQGTRLTVV.

This clonotype has at least ten counts. The chain is built from TRBV2 and TRBJ2-3; 7 positions agree with TRBD1. Trimming at V came to 6 bases and at J to 1 base, leaving 7 bases not matched to a gene. The CDR3 contains 15 residues. Germline CDR1 and CDR2: SNHLY and FYNNEI. For the CDR3, the DNA is TGTGCCAGCAGGCCACAGGGGCTAGGCACAGATACGCAGTATTTT. This translates into CASRPQGLGTDTQYF. Looking up the rest from reference TRBV2 and TRBJ2-3 gives the full variable domain: EPEVTQTPSHQVTQMGQEVILRCVPISNHLYFYWYRQILGQKVEFLVSFYNNEISEKSEIFDDQFSVERPDGSNFTLKIRSTKLEDSAMYFCASRPQGLGTDTQYFGPGTRLTVL.

This clonotype was counted many times. Compared with germline, one end of the junction differs, possibly owing to a read error. V is TRBV7-3 and J is TRBJ1-2; D remains ambiguous. CDR1 SGHTA and CDR2 FQGTGA come from the germline V gene. There are 14 residues in the CDR3. DNA for the CDR3: TGTGCCAGCAGCCTAACGCCGGGCCTAGAAGGCTACACCTTC. It is translated as CASSLTPGLEGYTF.

This clonotype was recorded at least ten times. This chain links TRBV28 with TRBJ1-4; D remains unclear. V was shortened by 1 base and J by 4 bases, with 10 bases between the two germline ends. The CDR3 is 15 amino acids. The germline CDR1 and CDR2 sequences are MDHEN and SYDVKM. The DNA of the CDR3 is TGTGCCAGCAGTTTATATCGGGCCAATAATGAAAAACTGTTTTTT. It translates to CASSLYRANNEKLFF.

This clonotype was picked up many times. The V and J genes are TRBV7-2 and TRBJ2-5, with 8 positions matching TRBD2. The CDR3 totals 16 residues. Germline V gives CDR1 SGHTA, CDR2 FQGNSA. The V gene end was trimmed by 2 bases and the J gene end by 2 bases; junction bases not matched to a gene: 7. Written as DNA, the CDR3 is TGTGCCAGCAGCTTAAGCGGGGGAGGAGGGCAAGAGACCCAGTACTTC. Protein: CASSLSGGGGQETQYF.

This sequence joins TRBV20-1 and TRBJ2-7, with 8 bases identical to TRBD2. The CDR3 contains 14 residues. V dropped 3 bases and J dropped 2; count of bases not matched to a gene: 6. The germline V gene has CDR1 DFQATT and CDR2 SNEGSKA (reference sequence). CDR3 nucleotide sequence: TGCAGTGCTAGTCAGCGGGAGTTTCCCTACGAGCAGTACTTC. It encodes CSASQREFPYEQYF.